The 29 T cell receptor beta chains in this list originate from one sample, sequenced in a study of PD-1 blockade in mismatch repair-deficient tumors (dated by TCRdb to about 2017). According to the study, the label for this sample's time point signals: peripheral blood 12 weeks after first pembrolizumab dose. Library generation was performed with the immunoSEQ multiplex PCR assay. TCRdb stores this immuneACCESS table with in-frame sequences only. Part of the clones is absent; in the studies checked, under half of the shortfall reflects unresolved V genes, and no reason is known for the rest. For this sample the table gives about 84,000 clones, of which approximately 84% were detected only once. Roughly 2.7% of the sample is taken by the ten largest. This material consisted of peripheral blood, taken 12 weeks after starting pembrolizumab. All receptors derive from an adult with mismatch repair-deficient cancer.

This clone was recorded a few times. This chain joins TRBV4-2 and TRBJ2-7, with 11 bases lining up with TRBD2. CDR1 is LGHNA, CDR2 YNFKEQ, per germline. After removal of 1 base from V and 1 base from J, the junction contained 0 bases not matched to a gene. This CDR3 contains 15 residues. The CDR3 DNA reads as TGTGCCAGCAGCCAAGGACTAGCGGGGTCCTACGAGCAGTACTTC. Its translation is CASSQGLAGSYEQYF.

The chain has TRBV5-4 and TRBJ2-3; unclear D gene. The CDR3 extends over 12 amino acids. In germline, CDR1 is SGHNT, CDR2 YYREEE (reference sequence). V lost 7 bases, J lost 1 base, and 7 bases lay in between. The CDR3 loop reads CASGLGTDTQYF. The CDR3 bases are TGTGCCAGCGGTCTCGGCACAGATACGCAGTATTTT. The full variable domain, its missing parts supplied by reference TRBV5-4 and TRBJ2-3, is ETGVTQSPTHLIKTRGQQVTLRCSSQSGHNTVSWYQQALGQGPQFIFQYYREEENGRGNFPPRFSGLQFPNYSSELNVNALELDDSALYLCASGLGTDTQYFGPGTRLTVL.

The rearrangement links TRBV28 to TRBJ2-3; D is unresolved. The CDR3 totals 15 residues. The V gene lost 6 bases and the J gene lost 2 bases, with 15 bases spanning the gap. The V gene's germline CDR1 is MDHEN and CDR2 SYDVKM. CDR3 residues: CASRPGREYTDTQYF. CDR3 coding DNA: TGTGCCAGCAGACCGGGCCGAGAGTACACAGATACGCAGTATTTT.

The DNA of the CDR3 is TGCGCCAGCAGCTTGTTTTGGGGGGACAGCGCCACAGATACGCAGTATTTT. This codes for CASSLFWGDSATDTQYF. This chain links TRBV5-1 with TRBJ2-3, with D tentatively TRBD1 (7 bases). The germline gives CDR1 SGHRS, CDR2 YFSETQ. V lost 1 base and J 2 bases, leaving 17 bases between the germline ends. This CDR3 has 17 residues.

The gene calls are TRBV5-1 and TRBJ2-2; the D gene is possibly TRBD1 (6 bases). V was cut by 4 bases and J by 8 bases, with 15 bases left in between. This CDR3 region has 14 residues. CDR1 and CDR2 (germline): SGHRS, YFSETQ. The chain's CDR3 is CASSGAFTGGELFF. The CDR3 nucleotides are TGCGCCAGCAGCGGCGCCTTTACAGGGGGGGAGCTGTTTTTT.

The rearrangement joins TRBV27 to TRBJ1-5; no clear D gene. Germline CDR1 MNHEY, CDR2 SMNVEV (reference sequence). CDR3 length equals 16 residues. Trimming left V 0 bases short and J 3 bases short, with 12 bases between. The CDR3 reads CASSLSWGRDNQPQHF. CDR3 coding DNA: TGTGCCAGCAGTTTATCTTGGGGAAGAGACAATCAGCCCCAGCATTTT.

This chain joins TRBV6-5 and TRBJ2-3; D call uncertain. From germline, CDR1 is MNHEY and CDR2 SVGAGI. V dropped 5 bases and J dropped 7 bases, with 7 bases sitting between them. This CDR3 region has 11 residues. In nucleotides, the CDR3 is TGTGCCAGCAGTACGACAAATACGCAGTATTTT. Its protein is CASSTTNTQYF.

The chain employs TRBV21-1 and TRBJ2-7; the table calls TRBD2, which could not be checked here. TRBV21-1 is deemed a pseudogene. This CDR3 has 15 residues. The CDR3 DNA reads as TGTGCCAGCAGGGGGGGACTAGCGGACTCCTACGAGCAGTACTTC. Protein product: CASRGGLADSYEQYF.

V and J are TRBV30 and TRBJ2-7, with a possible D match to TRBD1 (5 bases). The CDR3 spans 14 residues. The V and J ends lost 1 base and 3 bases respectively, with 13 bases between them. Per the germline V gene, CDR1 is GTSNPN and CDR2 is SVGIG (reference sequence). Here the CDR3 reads CAWSEGDRGYEQYF. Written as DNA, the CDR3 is TGTGCCTGGAGTGAAGGGGATAGGGGCTACGAGCAGTACTTC.

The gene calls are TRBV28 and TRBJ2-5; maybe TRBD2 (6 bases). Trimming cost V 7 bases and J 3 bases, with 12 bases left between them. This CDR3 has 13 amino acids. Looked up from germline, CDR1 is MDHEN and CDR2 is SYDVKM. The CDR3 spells CASNGSGEETQYF. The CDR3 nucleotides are TGTGCCAGCAACGGTAGCGGTGAAGAGACCCAGTACTTC.

The CDR3 here is CAWTNYNEQFF. The DNA of the CDR3 is TGTGCCTGGACCAACTACAATGAGCAGTTCTTC. The rearrangement links TRBV30 to TRBJ2-1; D remains ambiguous. V gave up 4 bases and J gave up 3 bases, with 4 bases separating them. The V gene's germline CDR1 is GTSNPN and CDR2 SVGIG (reference sequence). This CDR3 is 11 amino acids long.

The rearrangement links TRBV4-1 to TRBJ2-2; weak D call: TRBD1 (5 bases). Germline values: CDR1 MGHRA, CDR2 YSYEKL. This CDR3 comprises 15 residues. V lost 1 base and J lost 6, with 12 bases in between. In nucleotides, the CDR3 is TGCGCCAGCAGCCAAGTGGTGGGGCGGCCCGGGGAGCTGTTTTTT. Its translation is CASSQVVGRPGELFF.

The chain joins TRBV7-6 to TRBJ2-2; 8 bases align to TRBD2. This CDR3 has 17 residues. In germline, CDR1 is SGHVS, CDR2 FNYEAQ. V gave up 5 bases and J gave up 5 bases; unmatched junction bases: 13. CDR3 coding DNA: TGTGCCAGCAGCCCCAGAACAGCGGGAGTTGGTACCGGGGAGCTGTTTTTT. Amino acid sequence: CASSPRTAGVGTGELFF.

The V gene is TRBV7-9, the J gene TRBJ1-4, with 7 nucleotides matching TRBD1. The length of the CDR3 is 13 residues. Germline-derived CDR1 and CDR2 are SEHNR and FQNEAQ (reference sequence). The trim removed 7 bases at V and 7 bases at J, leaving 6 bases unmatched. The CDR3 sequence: CASTPPGGEKLFF. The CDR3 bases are TGTGCCAGCACCCCCCCAGGGGGTGAAAAACTGTTTTTT. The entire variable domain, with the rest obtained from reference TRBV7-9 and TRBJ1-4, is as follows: DTGVSQNPRHKITKRGQNVTFRCDPISEHNRLYWYRQTLGQGPEFLTYFQNEAQLEKSRLLSDRFSAERPKGSFSTLEIQRTEQGDSAMYLCASTPPGGEKLFFGSGTQLSVL.

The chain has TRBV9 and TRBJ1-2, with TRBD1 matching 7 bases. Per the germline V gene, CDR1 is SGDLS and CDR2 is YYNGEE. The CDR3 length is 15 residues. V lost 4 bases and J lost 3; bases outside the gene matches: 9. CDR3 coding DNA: TGTGCCAGCAGCCCCCGGGACAGTAGACACTATGGCTACACCTTC. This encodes CASSPRDSRHYGYTF.

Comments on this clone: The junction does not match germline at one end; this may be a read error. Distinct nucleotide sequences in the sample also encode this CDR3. The CDR3 loop is CSVVWGGSHEQYF. CDR3 coding DNA: TGCAGCGTTGTATGGGGCGGGAGCCACGAGCAATACTTC. The J gene is TRBJ2-7, the V gene TRBV29-1, with 7 bases that match TRBD2. This CDR3 is built from 13 residues. Per the germline V gene, CDR1 is SQVTM and CDR2 is ANQGSEA.

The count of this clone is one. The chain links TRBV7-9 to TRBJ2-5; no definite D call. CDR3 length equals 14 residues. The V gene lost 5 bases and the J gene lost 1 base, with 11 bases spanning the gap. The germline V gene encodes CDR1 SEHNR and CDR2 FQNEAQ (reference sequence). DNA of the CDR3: TGTGCCAGCAGCCGCCCAACATTCCAAGAGACCCAGTACTTC. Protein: CASSRPTFQETQYF. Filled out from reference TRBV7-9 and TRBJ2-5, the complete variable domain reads DTGVSQNPRHKITKRGQNVTFRCDPISEHNRLYWYRQTLGQGPEFLTYFQNEAQLEKSRLLSDRFSAERPKGSFSTLEIQRTEQGDSAMYLCASSRPTFQETQYFGPGTRLLVL.

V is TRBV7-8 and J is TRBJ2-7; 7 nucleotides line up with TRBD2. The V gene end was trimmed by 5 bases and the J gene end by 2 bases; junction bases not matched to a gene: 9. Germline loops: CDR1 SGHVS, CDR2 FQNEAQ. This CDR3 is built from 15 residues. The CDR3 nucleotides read TGTGCCAGCAGCCTACTAGCGACACCTCCCTACGAGCAGTACTTC. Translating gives CASSLLATPPYEQYF.

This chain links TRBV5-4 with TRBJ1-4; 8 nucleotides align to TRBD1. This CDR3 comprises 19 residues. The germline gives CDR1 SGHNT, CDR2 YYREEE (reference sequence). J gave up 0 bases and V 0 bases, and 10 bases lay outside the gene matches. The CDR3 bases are TGTGCCAGCAGCTTGGACGGGACAGGATATCGAACAACTAATGAAAAACTGTTTTTT. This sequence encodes CASSLDGTGYRTTNEKLFF.

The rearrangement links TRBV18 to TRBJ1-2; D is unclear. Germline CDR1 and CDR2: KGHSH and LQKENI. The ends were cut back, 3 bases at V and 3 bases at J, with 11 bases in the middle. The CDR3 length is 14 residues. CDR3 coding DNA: TGTGCCAGCTCACCCCCGCCGGGGTACTATGGCTACACCTTC. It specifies CASSPPPGYYGYTF.

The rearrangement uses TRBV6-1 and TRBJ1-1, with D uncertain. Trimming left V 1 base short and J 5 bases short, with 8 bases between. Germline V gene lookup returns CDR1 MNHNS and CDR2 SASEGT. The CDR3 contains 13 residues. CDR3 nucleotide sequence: TGTGCCAGCAGTGAAGTGGCGTCAACTGAAGCTTTCTTT. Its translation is CASSEVASTEAFF.

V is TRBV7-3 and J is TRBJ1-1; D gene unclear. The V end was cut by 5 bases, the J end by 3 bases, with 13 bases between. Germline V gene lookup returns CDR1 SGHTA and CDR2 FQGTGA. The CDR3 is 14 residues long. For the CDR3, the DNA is TGTGCCAGCAGCCCACTGGGCGGTGACACTGAAGCTTTCTTT. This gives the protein CASSPLGGDTEAFF.

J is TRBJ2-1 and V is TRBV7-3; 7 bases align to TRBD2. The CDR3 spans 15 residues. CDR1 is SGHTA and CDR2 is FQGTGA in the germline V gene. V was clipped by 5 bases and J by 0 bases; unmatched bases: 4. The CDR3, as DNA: TGTGCCAGCAGCCCGCGGGAGAGCTCCTACAATGAGCAGTTCTTC. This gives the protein CASSPRESSYNEQFF.

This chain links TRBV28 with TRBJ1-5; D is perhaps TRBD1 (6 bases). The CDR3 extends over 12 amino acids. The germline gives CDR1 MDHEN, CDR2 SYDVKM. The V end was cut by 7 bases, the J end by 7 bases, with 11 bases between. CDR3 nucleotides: TGTGCCAGCAACCTACAGGGCCAGCCCCAGCATTTT. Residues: CASNLQGQPQHF.

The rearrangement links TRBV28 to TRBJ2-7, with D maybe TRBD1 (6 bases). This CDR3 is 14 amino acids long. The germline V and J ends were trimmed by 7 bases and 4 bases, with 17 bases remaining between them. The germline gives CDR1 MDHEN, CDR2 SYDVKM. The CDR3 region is CASTPQGIGYEQYF. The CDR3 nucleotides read TGTGCCAGCACCCCCCAGGGGATCGGGTACGAGCAGTACTTC.

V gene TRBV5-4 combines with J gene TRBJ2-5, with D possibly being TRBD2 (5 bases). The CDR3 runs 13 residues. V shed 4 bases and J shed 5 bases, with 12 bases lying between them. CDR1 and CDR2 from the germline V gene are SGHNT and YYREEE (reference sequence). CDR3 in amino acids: CASSPRGGETQYF. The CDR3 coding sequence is TGTGCCAGCAGCCCCCGGGGTGGGGAGACCCAGTACTTC.

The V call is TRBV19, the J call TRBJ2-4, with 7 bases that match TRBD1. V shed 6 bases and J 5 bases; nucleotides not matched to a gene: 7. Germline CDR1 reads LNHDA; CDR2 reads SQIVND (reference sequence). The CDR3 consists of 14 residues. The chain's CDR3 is CASSRDRDENIQYF. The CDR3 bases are TGTGCCAGTAGCCGCGACAGGGACGAAAACATTCAGTACTTC.

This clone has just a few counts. The CDR3 sequence: CASSPQGDEQYF. The CDR3 nucleotides read TGTGCCAGCAGCCCCCAAGGCGACGAGCAGTACTTC. The chain combines TRBV7-2 with TRBJ2-7; unclear D gene. The CDR3 covers 12 residues. CDR1 SGHTA and CDR2 FQGNSA come from the germline V gene. The V end lost 5 bases, the J end lost 5 bases, and 10 bases lay between the germline ends.

CDR3 region: CASSDVQGRGTYEQYF. For the CDR3, the DNA is TGTGCCAGCAGTGACGTACAGGGGAGGGGAACCTACGAGCAGTACTTC. The chain links TRBV6-1 to TRBJ2-7; the D gene could be TRBD1 or TRBD2 (7 bases each). The germline V and J ends were trimmed by 3 bases and 2 bases, with 17 bases remaining between them. The CDR3 is 16 amino acids. The germline gives CDR1 MNHNS, CDR2 SASEGT.